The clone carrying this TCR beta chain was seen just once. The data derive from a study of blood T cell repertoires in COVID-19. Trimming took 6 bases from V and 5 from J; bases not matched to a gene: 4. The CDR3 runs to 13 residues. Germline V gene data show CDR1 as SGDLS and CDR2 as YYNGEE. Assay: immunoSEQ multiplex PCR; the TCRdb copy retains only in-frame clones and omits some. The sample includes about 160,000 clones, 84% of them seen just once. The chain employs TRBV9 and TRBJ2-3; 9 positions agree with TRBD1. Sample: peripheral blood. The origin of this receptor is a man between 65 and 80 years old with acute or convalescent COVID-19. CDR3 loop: CASTGTGRDTQYF. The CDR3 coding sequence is TGTGCCAGCACCGGGACAGGGAGAGATACGCAGTATTTT.